This passage covers 18 T cell receptor beta chains from one sample sequenced in a study of blood T cells in healthy people across ages. It was with a sample-barcoded 5' primer and a J-beta primer mix that a second PCR of about 6 to 12 cycles was run. TCRdb reprocessed the 5' RACE reads via MiXCR and lists one record per CDR3 protein. The profile covers roughly 800,000 distinct CDR3 sequences, with roughly 25% appearing a single time and under 4% taken by the ten largest. In addition, the sample was reused for a study of T cells of mothers and their children.

Sequenced input: blood. The receptors originated from a boy younger than 18 in good health.

The chain employs TRBV5-5 and TRBJ1-2; perhaps TRBD1 as D (6 bases). The CDR3 contains 15 residues. V dropped 3 bases and J dropped 3 bases, with 15 bases sitting between them. Germline lookup yields CDR1 SGHKS and CDR2 YYEKEE (reference sequence). Here the CDR3 reads CASSYSTGPDYGYTF. The CDR3 bases are TGTGCCAGCAGCTACAGTACAGGGCCCGACTATGGCTACACCTTC.

V and J are TRBV7-2 and TRBJ1-2; no clear D. CDR3 length: 13 amino acids. Trimming cost V 4 bases and J 5 bases, with 11 bases left between them. Germline CDR1 is SGHTA and CDR2 is FQGNSA. This chain's CDR3 is CASSSAVGYGYTF. The CDR3, as DNA: TGTGCCAGCAGCTCGGCCGTGGGGTATGGCTACACCTTC.

The chain recombines TRBV27 with TRBJ2-1; 10 bases match TRBD1. The CDR3 totals 12 residues. The V segment lost 5 bases and the J segment 14 bases; nucleotides outside the gene matches: 6. Germline assignment: CDR1 MNHEY and CDR2 SMNVEV (reference sequence). CDR3 DNA: TGTGCCAGCAGTATTACCGGGACAGGGGAGTTCTTC. The encoded protein is CASSITGTGEFF.

This clonotype appeared a few times. The rearrangement joins TRBV6-6 to TRBJ1-5, with TRBD1 matching over 9 bases. The germline CDR1 and CDR2 sequences are MNHNY and SVGAGI (reference sequence). The CDR3 length is 17 residues. Trimming cost V 2 bases and J 2 bases; bases outside gene matches: 7. In DNA, the CDR3 is TGTGCCAGCAGTTACGGTCAGACAGGGGGAGGCAATCAGCCCCAGCATTTT. It is translated as CASSYGQTGGGNQPQHF.

Ten or more counts support this clonotype. The J gene is TRBJ2-3, the V gene TRBV9; 10 nucleotides agree with TRBD2. From germline, CDR1 is SGDLS and CDR2 YYNGEE. V trimming: 4 bases; J trimming: 2 bases; junction bases outside the gene matches: 13. The CDR3 runs to 18 residues. The CDR3 DNA is TGTGCCAGCAGCCGTACGGAGTTTAGCGGGAGGCCCACAGATACGCAGTATTTT. As protein: CASSRTEFSGRPTDTQYF.

This clonotype is a singleton in its sample. The chain couples TRBV29-1 to TRBJ2-2; a possible D gene is TRBD1 (5 bases). V shed 7 bases and J shed 1 base, with 13 bases lying between them. This CDR3 is 14 amino acids long. Germline assignment: CDR1 SQVTM and CDR2 ANQGSEA. CDR3 residues: CSGRITGNTGELFF. The CDR3 DNA follows: TGCAGCGGACGTATAACAGGGAACACCGGGGAGCTGTTTTTT.

This clonotype was seen a handful of times. V and J are TRBV7-3 and TRBJ2-3; possibly TRBD2 for D (7 bases). V was clipped by 2 bases and J by 7 bases, with 16 bases between them. The CDR3 is 15 amino acids. Per the germline V gene, CDR1 is SGHTA and CDR2 is FQGTGA. The CDR3 DNA is TGTGCCAGCAGCTTAGGAGGGGGGGCGGGTAATACGCAGTATTTT. It encodes CASSLGGGAGNTQYF.

In this sample, this clonotype turned up a few times. This chain connects TRBV29-1 to TRBJ2-7, with TRBD1 identical over 7 bases. V dropped 5 bases and J dropped 5; count of bases not matched to a gene: 9. Germline V CDR1 and CDR2: SQVTM, ANQGSEA. There are 13 residues in the CDR3. The CDR3, as DNA: TGCAGCGTTTTTCTCCCGACAGGGAACGAGCAGTACTTC. Protein sequence: CSVFLPTGNEQYF.

Details on this clonotype: Here the CDR3 omits its conserved ending phenylalanine or tryptophan, so a read error is the likely source. The chain uses TRBV12-3 or TRBV12-4 and TRBJ1-2; D call uncertain. The CDR3 has 13 residues. Trimming took 1 base from V and 4 from J, leaving 7 bases between them. For the CDR3, the DNA is TGTGCCAGCAGTTTAGGGATGAGCTATGGCTACACCATC. Encoded protein: CASSLGMSYGYTI.

This clonotype has just a few counts. The J gene is TRBJ2-7, the V gene TRBV4-1; 7 bases are a match to TRBD2. V was clipped by 3 bases and J by 0 bases; unmatched bases: 14. This CDR3 has 18 residues. Germline CDR1 reads MGHRA; CDR2 reads YSYEKL. The CDR3 spells CASSQGPSGPNFSYEQYF. CDR3 nucleotide sequence: TGCGCCAGCAGCCAGGGGCCTAGCGGTCCTAACTTCTCCTACGAGCAGTACTTC.

This clonotype was counted a few times. This chain joins TRBV12-3 or TRBV12-4 and TRBJ2-3, with D tentatively TRBD2 (6 bases). The CDR3 loop spans 16 amino acids. Trimming stripped 5 bases from V and 0 bases from J, with 15 bases between. CDR3 sequence reads: CASSPESGLSTDTQYF. For the CDR3, the DNA is TGTGCCAGCAGTCCCGAGAGCGGGCTTAGCACAGATACGCAGTATTTT.

The chain recombines TRBV20-1 with TRBJ1-4; TRBD1 agrees at 7 bases. The CDR3 runs to 13 residues. Trimming cost V 3 bases and J 7 bases; bases outside gene matches: 5. CDR1 and CDR2 (germline): DFQATT, SNEGSKA (reference sequence). CDR3 DNA: TGCAGTGCTAGGGAGGGGGCGCGTGAAAAACTGTTTTTT. Its protein product is CSAREGAREKLFF.

The V gene is TRBV15, the J gene TRBJ2-3; no definite D call. V lost 3 bases to trimming and J lost 6 bases, with 13 bases between them. The CDR3 is 14 residues long. CDR1 LNHNV and CDR2 YYDKDF come from the germline V gene (reference sequence). The CDR3 loop is CATSRMGPGDTQYF. For the CDR3, the DNA is TGTGCCACCAGCAGGATGGGCCCCGGCGATACGCAGTATTTT.

V usage is TRBV5-1 and J usage is TRBJ2-7; TRBD2 matches 8 bases. The length of the CDR3 is 15 residues. V lost 4 bases and J lost 7; bases outside the gene matches: 13. Germline loops: CDR1 SGHRS, CDR2 YFSETQ. In nucleotides, the CDR3 is TGCGCCAGCAGCGCAACTAGCGGCCCTTCGTGGGAGCAGTACTTC. It is translated as CASSATSGPSWEQYF.

This clonotype was recorded a few times. The chain links TRBV7-2 to TRBJ2-3, with no clear D. This CDR3 comprises 13 residues. V was pared by 4 bases and J by 6 bases, with 11 bases between. The germline V gene encodes CDR1 SGHTA and CDR2 FQGNSA. CDR3 nucleotide sequence: TGTGCCAGCAGCTCCATCTCGAGGGATACGCAGTATTTT. It codes for CASSSISRDTQYF.

This clonotype was detected only a few times. The chain is built from TRBV28 and TRBJ2-5; D is possibly TRBD1 or TRBD2 (5 bases each). This CDR3 is built from 15 residues. Germline V lookup: CDR1 MDHEN, CDR2 SYDVKM. V was shortened by 6 bases and J by 4 bases, with 18 bases between the two germline ends. The CDR3 loop reads CASRGTPGRRETQYF. CDR3 in DNA: TGTGCCAGCAGGGGGACCCCCGGCCGAAGAGAGACCCAGTACTTC. Full variable domain (rest looked up from reference TRBV28 and TRBJ2-5): DVKVTQSSRYLVKRTGEKVFLECVQDMDHENMFWYRQDPGLGLRLIYFSYDVKMKEKGDIPEGYSVSREKKERFSLILESASTNQTSMYLCASRGTPGRRETQYFGPGTRLLVL.

A few counts support this clonotype. This sequence joins TRBV29-1 and TRBJ2-7; 7 bases line up with TRBD2. The CDR3 length is 15 residues. The J segment lost 3 bases and the V segment lost 6 bases, leaving 14 bases of the junction unmatched. From germline, CDR1 is SQVTM and CDR2 ANQGSEA. The CDR3 here is CSVLRGSGGDYEQYF. The CDR3, as DNA: TGCAGCGTCCTCCGAGGTTCGGGGGGAGACTACGAGCAGTACTTC.

The chain carries TRBV20-1 and TRBJ1-2; tentatively, D is TRBD1 (5 bases). V shed 1 base and J shed 4 bases, with 10 bases lying between them. In germline, CDR1 is DFQATT, CDR2 SNEGSKA (reference sequence). This CDR3 region has 13 residues. The DNA of the CDR3 is TGCAGTGCTAGAGGGGGCCAGGGCTATGGCTACACCTTC. Protein product: CSARGGQGYGYTF.